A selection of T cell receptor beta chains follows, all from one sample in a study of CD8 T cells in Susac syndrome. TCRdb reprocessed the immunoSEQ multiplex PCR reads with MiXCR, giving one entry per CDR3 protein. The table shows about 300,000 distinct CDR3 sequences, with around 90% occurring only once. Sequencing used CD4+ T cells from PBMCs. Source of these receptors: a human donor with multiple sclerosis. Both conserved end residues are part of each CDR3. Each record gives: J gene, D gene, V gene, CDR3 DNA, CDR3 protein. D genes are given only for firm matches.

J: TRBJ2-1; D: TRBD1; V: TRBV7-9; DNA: TGTGCCAGCAGCTTAGCCGGGACAGGGTCCAATGAGCAGTTCTTC; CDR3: CASSLAGTGSNEQFF
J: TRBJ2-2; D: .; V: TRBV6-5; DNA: TGTGCCAGCAGTAATCCTGGCGCCGGGGAGCTGTTTTTT; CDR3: CASSNPGAGELFF
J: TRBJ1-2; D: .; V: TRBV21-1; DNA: TGTGCCAGCGTTCGGGGCTCGACTGGCTACACCTTC; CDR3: CASVRGSTGYTF
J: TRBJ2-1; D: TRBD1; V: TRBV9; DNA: TGTGCCAGCAGCGTAGTAGAAGCGGGACAGGGCTACAATGAGCAGTTCTTC; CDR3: CASSVVEAGQGYNEQFF
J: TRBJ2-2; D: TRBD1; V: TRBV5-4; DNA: TGTGCCAGCAGCCAGGGACAGGGAATCACCGGGGAGCTGTTTTTT; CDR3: CASSQGQGITGELFF
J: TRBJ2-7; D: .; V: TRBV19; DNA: TGTGCCAGTAGTATTGCAGGACGGATCTACGAGCAGTACTTC; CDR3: CASSIAGRIYEQYF
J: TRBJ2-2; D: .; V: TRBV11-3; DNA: TGTGCCAGCAGCTCTAGCGTCACCGGGGAGCTGTTTTTT; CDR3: CASSSSVTGELFF
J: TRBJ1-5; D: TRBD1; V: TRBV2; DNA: TGTGCCAGCAGTCGCCGGGACAGGGTACGGCCCCAGCATTTT; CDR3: CASSRRDRVRPQHF
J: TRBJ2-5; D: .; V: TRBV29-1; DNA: TGCAGCGTAACAGGACCCGACCAAGAGACCCAGTACTTC; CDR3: CSVTGPDQETQYF
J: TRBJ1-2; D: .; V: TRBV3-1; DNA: TGTGCCAGCAGCCAACTGGCTACAGCGGAACTTCTCTATGGCTACACCTTC; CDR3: CASSQLATAELLYGYTF
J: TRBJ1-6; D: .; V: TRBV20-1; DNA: TGCAGTGCTAACCCCTCAGGGTCCGGGTCACCCCTCCACTTT; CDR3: CSANPSGSGSPLHF